This TCR beta chain was recorded in a study of radiation and T cells in renal cell carcinoma. Points from the study as a whole: Top tumor clonotypes rose in blood 2 weeks post-radiation, then contracted.

With respect to this clone: What it recognizes is unknown.

Here immunoSEQ multiplex PCR was the method, and the copy in TCRdb shows in-frame clones only, minus some. The profile shows about 130,000 clones, 70% to 90% of them singletons. With V trimmed by 2 bases and J by 4 bases, 7 bases remained unmatched. This CDR3 has 15 amino acids. Germline V gene sequence: CDR1 MNHEY, CDR2 SVGAGI. Time point denoted: baseline pretreatment blood. Treatment given: 15 Gy SBRT to primary tumor, nephrectomy 4 weeks later. Sequenced material: blood, taken from a patient whose treatment included radiotherapy and nephrectomy. The source of this sequence is a woman in her forties or fifties with renal cell carcinoma. The gene calls are TRBV6-5 and TRBJ2-7; 8 bases fit TRBD1. CDR3 DNA sequence: TGTGCCAGCAGTTACGGGGAACAGGGGGGATACGAGCAGTACTTC. This sequence encodes CASSYGEQGGYEQYF.